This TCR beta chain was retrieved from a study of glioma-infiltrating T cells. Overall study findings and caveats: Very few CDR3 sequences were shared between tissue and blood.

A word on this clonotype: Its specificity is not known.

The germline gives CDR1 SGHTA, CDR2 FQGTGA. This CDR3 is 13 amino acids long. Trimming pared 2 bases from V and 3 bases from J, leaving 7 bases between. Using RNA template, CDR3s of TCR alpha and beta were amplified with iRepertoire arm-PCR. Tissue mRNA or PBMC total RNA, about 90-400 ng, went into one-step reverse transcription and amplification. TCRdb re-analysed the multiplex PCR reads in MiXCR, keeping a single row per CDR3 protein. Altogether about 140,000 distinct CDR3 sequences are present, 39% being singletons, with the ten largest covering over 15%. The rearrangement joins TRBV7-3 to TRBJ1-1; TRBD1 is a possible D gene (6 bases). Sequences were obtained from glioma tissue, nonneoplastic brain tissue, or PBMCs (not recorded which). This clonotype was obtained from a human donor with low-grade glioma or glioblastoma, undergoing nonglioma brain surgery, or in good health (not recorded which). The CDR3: CASSLQGYTEAFF. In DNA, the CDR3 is TGTGCCAGCAGCTTACAGGGGTACACTGAAGCTTTCTTT.